These T cell receptor beta chains were read from a single sample in a study of PD-1 blockade in classical Hodgkin lymphoma. TCRdb's table, derived via immunoSEQ multiplex PCR, lists solely in-frame clones and lacks some. Of 53,000 or so clones listed, around 85% are singletons. Sequences were derived from peripheral blood mononuclear cells (PBMCs), sampled at baseline. Receptor source: a human donor with classical Hodgkin lymphoma. CDR3s include the opening cysteine and the closing phenylalanine or tryptophan. The D gene is left open where the match is weak. Rows may omit the clone size; those that give it use once, few, many or a size class.

TGTGCCAGCAGTTCCCAGGGAATAGAACAGCCCCAGCATTTT	CASSSQGIEQPQHF	TRBV6-5	-	-	TRBJ1-5
TGTGCCAGTAGTATCGGACAGCCTAGCAATCAGCCCCAGCATTTT	CASSIGQPSNQPQHF	TRBV19	-	-	TRBJ1-5
TGTGCCAGCAGCTTCAGTCAGGGGGCGACCACCGGGGAGCTGTTTTTT	CASSFSQGATTGELFF	TRBV13	TRBD1	-	TRBJ2-2
TGCGCCAGCAGCGATATCCGGGCCTCAATCTACGAGCAGTACTTC	CASSDIRASIYEQYF	TRBV5-1	-	-	TRBJ2-7
TGTGCCAGCAGTGATTGGGAAGGGGCCGGGGAGCTGTTTTTT	CASSDWEGAGELFF	TRBV2	-	-	TRBJ2-2
TGTGCCAGCAGTGAAGTCTGGGACAGTCATCAGCCCCAGCATTTT	CASSEVWDSHQPQHF	TRBV2	TRBD1	few	TRBJ1-5
TGTGCCATCAGCCTTAACCGGGCTGGCCCAACTAACTATGGCTACACCTTC	CAISLNRAGPTNYGYTF	TRBV10-3	-	-	TRBJ1-2
TGTGCCACCAGCAGACGGACAGGGCAAGGCTACACCTTC	CATSRRTGQGYTF	TRBV15	TRBD1	-	TRBJ1-2
TGTGCCAGCAGCTTCAGGGGGCGGTATCCCTTTAGCTCTGGAAACACCATATATTTT	CASSFRGRYPFSSGNTIYF	TRBV2	TRBD1	-	TRBJ1-3
TGTGCCAGCAGCCCCGGGGCAAACCAAGAGACCCAGTACTTC	CASSPGANQETQYF	TRBV9	-	once	TRBJ2-5
TGTGCCAGCAGTATATCACAGATGAACACTGAAGCTTTCTTT	CASSISQMNTEAFF	TRBV6-1	-	-	TRBJ1-1
TGTGCCAGCAGCTTAAGGGACAGGGGGCTCGGTGAGCAGTTCTTC	CASSLRDRGLGEQFF	TRBV7-8	TRBD1	-	TRBJ2-1
TGTGCCAGCAGCTTCCCCTCCGGACGGGATCCAGATACGCAGTATTTT	CASSFPSGRDPDTQYF	TRBV11-2	-	-	TRBJ2-3
TGTGCCAGCAAGGGCGGGAGGGGGGGCTACGAGCAGTACTTC	CASKGGRGGYEQYF	TRBV6-5	TRBD2	-	TRBJ2-7
TGTGCCAGAAGCCTGACAGGGGATGGCTACACCTTC	CARSLTGDGYTF	TRBV5-3	TRBD1	-	TRBJ1-2
TGTGCCAGCAGCCCAGGGGGCAGGGGACGGCCCCAGCATTTT	CASSPGGRGRPQHF	TRBV7-8	TRBD1	-	TRBJ1-5
TGTGCCAGCAGCTTTCCGGGACAGGGGGCGCGAGAGGAGGGCTACACCTTC	CASSFPGQGAREEGYTF	TRBV5-5	TRBD1	once	TRBJ1-2
TGTGCCAGCAGCCGCGGCGGGTTGGGCACTGAAGCTTTCTTT	CASSRGGLGTEAFF	TRBV6-5	-	few	TRBJ1-1
TGTGCCTGGAATCCGGGACAGGGGGCTAGGGAGCTGTTTTTT	CAWNPGQGARELFF	TRBV30	TRBD1	-	TRBJ2-2
TGTGCCAGCAGCCCCCTAAGGGGTACTGAAGCTTTCTTT	CASSPLRGTEAFF	TRBV7-9	-	-	TRBJ1-1
TGCGCCAGCAGCCAGCCGGGAGTCGATGAGACCCAGTACTTC	CASSQPGVDETQYF	TRBV4-1	-	-	TRBJ2-5
TGTGCCAGCCGAAGGACAGGGTGGAATGAGCAGTTCTTC	CASRRTGWNEQFF	TRBV27	TRBD1	-	TRBJ2-1
TGTGCCAGTAGTATAGATCCTCTAGCGGGAGGGAGCTCCTACGAGCAGTACTTC	CASSIDPLAGGSSYEQYF	TRBV19	TRBD2	-	TRBJ2-7
TGTGCCAGCAGCGAGGGACAGGGGGACTATGGCTACACCTTC	CASSEGQGDYGYTF	TRBV9	TRBD1	-	TRBJ1-2
TGCGCCAGCAGCTTGCAGGGAGCGAGTGAGCAGTTCTTC	CASSLQGASEQFF	TRBV5-1	-	-	TRBJ2-1
TGTGCCAGCAGTTTCCTAGCGCCGTACAATGAGCAGTTCTTC	CASSFLAPYNEQFF	TRBV27	-	-	TRBJ2-1
TGTGCCAGCAGCGTAGGACTAGCGACTTGGAATGAGCAGTTCTTC	CASSVGLATWNEQFF	TRBV9	TRBD2	-	TRBJ2-1
TGTGCCAGTAGTATAGGTGTGTGGGGACAGGGATACAATGAGCAGTTCTTC	CASSIGVWGQGYNEQFF	TRBV19	TRBD1	-	TRBJ2-1
TGTGCCAGCAGTGCTCCTGGGGGACAGCCGACAAACACTGAAGCTTTCTTT	CASSAPGGQPTNTEAFF	TRBV6-1	TRBD1	-	TRBJ1-1
TGTGCCAGCAGCTTTACAGGGGTGGCTTTCTTT	CASSFTGVAFF	TRBV11-3	TRBD1	few	TRBJ1-1
TGTGCCAGCTCGTACTGGGCAGTGAACACCGGGGAGCTGTTTTTT	CASSYWAVNTGELFF	TRBV6-5	-	-	TRBJ2-2